What follows are 8 T cell receptor beta chains derived from one specimen sequenced in a study of T cells in Graves' hyperthyroidism and ophthalmopathy. Researchers took RNA transcripts and amplified the TCR beta CDR3 regions from them. First-round RT-PCR targeting the TCR CDR3 was performed with the HTBI primer set. Using its own MiXCR run on the multiplex PCR reads, TCRdb lists one record per CDR3 protein. Of roughly 840,000 distinct CDR3 sequences listed, 35% to 45% were seen once; the top ten hold around 10%. Sequenced: blood. The receptors here all came from a man aged 18-30 years with Graves' hyperthyroidism.

The chain couples TRBV25-1 to TRBJ2-1; perhaps D is TRBD1 or TRBD2 (5 bases each). The V gene lost 1 base and the J gene lost 9 bases, with 10 bases spanning the gap. From germline, CDR1 is MGHDK and CDR2 SYGVNS. This CDR3 has 13 residues. CDR3 amino acids: CASSEWGPSEQFF. CDR3 DNA: TGTGCCAGCAGTGAATGGGGACCATCTGAGCAGTTCTTC.

This chain uses TRBV2 with TRBJ2-3, with D perhaps matching TRBD1 (7 bases). Trimming removed 3 bases at V and 6 bases at J, with 16 bases between. This CDR3 is 15 amino acids long. Looked up from germline, CDR1 is SNHLY and CDR2 is FYNNEI. CDR3 in amino acids: CASSDPLTGRDTQYF. CDR3 nucleotide sequence: TGTGCCAGCAGTGACCCTCTGACAGGGAGGGATACGCAGTATTTT.

This clonotype was counted only a few times. V usage is TRBV7-3 and J usage is TRBJ2-2; the D gene could be TRBD1 or TRBD2 (5 bases each). This CDR3 is built from 17 residues. The V gene lost 2 bases and the J gene lost 1 base, with 14 bases spanning the gap. Germline lookup yields CDR1 SGHTA and CDR2 FQGTGA. The CDR3 loop is CASSLSREGLNTGELFF. The CDR3 bases are TGTGCCAGCAGCTTATCCCGCGAGGGGTTGAACACCGGGGAGCTGTTTTTT.

This rearrangement joins TRBV20-1 to TRBJ2-7; TRBD2 might be the D (5 bases). Germline-derived CDR1 and CDR2 are DFQATT and SNEGSKA (reference sequence). This CDR3 has 13 residues. Trimming removed 3 bases at V and 5 bases at J, with 14 bases between. The CDR3 DNA sequence: TGCAGTGCTAGCGCGGACCCGAGGGACGAGCAGTACTTC. It specifies CSASADPRDEQYF.

The chain combines TRBV10-3 with TRBJ2-2; possibly TRBD2 for D (5 bases). The V gene's germline CDR1 is ENHRY and CDR2 SYGVKD. The CDR3 has 15 amino acids. Trimming stripped 2 bases from V and 5 bases from J, with 12 bases between. This chain's CDR3 is CAISEMYRGTGELFF. The CDR3 region has the DNA TGTGCCATCAGTGAGATGTATCGGGGAACCGGGGAGCTGTTTTTT.

CDR3: CSVSTSGRPGELFF. CDR3 nucleotide sequence: TGCAGTGTCTCGACTAGCGGGAGGCCCGGGGAGCTGTTTTTT. V is TRBV20-1 and J is TRBJ2-2; 13 bases align to TRBD2. This CDR3 spans 14 amino acids. Losses at the gene ends were 7 bases for V and 6 bases for J; bases not matched to a gene: 5. The germline gives CDR1 DFQATT, CDR2 SNEGSKA (reference sequence).

The table lists this clonotype with a few counts. CDR3 DNA sequence: TGTGCCACGCAAACAGGGGGAGGTTTGAGTCAGCCCCAGCATTTT. Translating gives CATQTGGGLSQPQHF. The genes are TRBV19 and TRBJ1-5; TRBD1 aligns across 8 bases. Germline CDR1 is LNHDA and CDR2 is SQIVND (reference sequence). The CDR3 loop spans 15 amino acids. The trim removed 10 bases at V and 6 bases at J, leaving 14 bases unmatched.

Ten or more counts support this clonotype. The chain employs TRBV25-1 and TRBJ1-2; TRBD1 is a possible D gene (6 bases). Looked up from germline, CDR1 is MGHDK and CDR2 is SYGVNS. V lost 6 bases and J 8 bases, leaving 19 bases between the germline ends. The CDR3 covers 14 residues. In nucleotides, the CDR3 is TGTGCCAGCAGCACTCCGGGGGCAGTTCTCGGCTACACCTTC. Protein product: CASSTPGAVLGYTF.